This TCR beta chain stems from a study of blood T cell repertoires in COVID-19. About the study: Samples of COVID-19 (acute and convalescent) were obtained from the United States, Italy and Spain. T cells, B-cell-depleted T cells, or PBMCs provided the cDNA or gDNA that served as material.

V lost 1 base and J 3 bases, leaving 13 bases between the germline ends. This CDR3 has 15 residues. CDR1 SGHKS and CDR2 YYEKEE come from the germline V gene (reference sequence). During active infection, Seattle patients enrolled and were then monitored through disease. In the study's own analysis: Cell counts per sample came from amplifying reference gene primers. Data came from immunoSEQ multiplex PCR; TCRdb stores just in-frame clones and leaves some out. Clonal size and the V and J genes are those of that table, whereas D and trimming came from the DNA. The sample records about 480,000 clones, approximately 88% being singletons.

Sample: peripheral blood. The rearrangement uses TRBV5-5 and TRBJ1-1, with a possible D match to TRBD1 (5 bases). The sequence came from a woman between 45 and 65 years old with COVID-19, enrolled during active disease. This CDR3 is CASSLPRQGYTEAFF. The CDR3, as DNA: TGTGCCAGCAGCTTGCCGCGGCAGGGATACACTGAAGCTTTCTTT.